This entry lists 24 T cell receptor beta chains sequenced from one sample in a study of PD-1 blockade in classical Hodgkin lymphoma. Each patient's relapse followed autologous stem cell transplantation, and brentuximab vedotin exposure varied. This table comes from immunoSEQ multiplex PCR, and its TCRdb copy is limited to in-frame clones, with some not included. The table shows more than 25,000 clones, with 80% to 90% occurring only once. The sequencing here drew on peripheral blood mononuclear cells (PBMCs), taken at baseline. These receptor sequences come from a human donor with classical Hodgkin lymphoma.

The chain recombines TRBV6-6 with TRBJ1-1; TRBD1 agrees at 7 bases. Germline-derived CDR1 and CDR2 are MNHNY and SVGAGI (reference sequence). V was pared by 6 bases and J by 5 bases, with 6 bases of the junction left unmatched. The CDR3 consists of 13 residues. CDR3 DNA sequence: TGTGCCAGCAGCAGGGGGTTCGAGACTGAAGCTTTCTTT. The encoded protein is CASSRGFETEAFF.

The chain recombines TRBV7-9 with TRBJ1-2; D gene unclear. CDR3 length equals 16 residues. From germline, CDR1 is SEHNR and CDR2 FQNEAQ (reference sequence). V lost 1 base, J lost 2 bases, and 14 bases lay in between. In DNA form, the CDR3 reads TGTGCCAGCAGCTTAGACCTTAGGACGGTAAACTATGGCTACACCTTC. Amino acid sequence: CASSLDLRTVNYGYTF.

V and J are TRBV30 and TRBJ2-7; tentative D call: TRBD2 (7 bases). Germline V CDR1 and CDR2: GTSNPN, SVGIG (reference sequence). The CDR3 length is 13 residues. Deletions cut 0 bases from V and 6 bases from J, with 12 bases between. CDR3 coding DNA: TGTGCCTGGAGTGTTTTAGGGGGGGGCGAGCAGTACTTC. Translated, it gives CAWSVLGGGEQYF.

The rearrangement joins TRBV6-6 to TRBJ2-6, with D possibly TRBD2 on 6 matching bases. Germline CDR1 is MNHNY and CDR2 is SVGAGI (reference sequence). V dropped 6 bases and J dropped 1 base, with 10 bases sitting between them. The CDR3 is 15 amino acids. In nucleotides, the CDR3 is TGTGCCAGCAGCCTCGGAGGGTCTGGGGCCAACGTCCTGACTTTC. Translating it yields CASSLGGSGANVLTF.

The chain combines TRBV7-8 with TRBJ1-2; D remains ambiguous. The V gene lost 0 bases and the J gene lost 4 bases, with 15 bases spanning the gap. CDR1 SGHVS and CDR2 FQNEAQ come from the germline V gene. This CDR3 has 16 amino acids. For the CDR3, the DNA is TGTGCCAGCAGCTTAGCGACCGTAGCTCGCAGCTATGGCTACACCTTC. This gives the protein CASSLATVARSYGYTF.

V and J are TRBV5-1 and TRBJ2-5; unclear D gene. Germline-derived CDR1 and CDR2 are SGHRS and YFSETQ. V lost 0 bases, J lost 5 bases, and 11 bases lay in between. This CDR3 has 14 residues. The CDR3 nucleotides are TGCGCCAGCAGCTTGGGGGTAGCAAGGGAGACCCAGTACTTC. Its protein is CASSLGVARETQYF.

This clone has a single count. V is TRBV7-9 and J is TRBJ2-7; TRBD1 or TRBD2 may be the D gene (7 bases each). V lost 3 bases and J 6 bases, leaving 12 bases between the germline ends. CDR3 length: 13 residues. CDR1 is SEHNR and CDR2 is FQNEAQ in the germline V gene (reference sequence). The CDR3 loop is CASSFTGEGEQYF. CDR3 nucleotide sequence: TGTGCCAGCAGCTTCACAGGGGAGGGCGAGCAGTACTTC.

The chain is built from TRBV19 and TRBJ2-7, with D tentatively TRBD2 (5 bases). The V gene lost 6 bases and the J gene lost 7 bases, with 16 bases spanning the gap. CDR1 is LNHDA and CDR2 is SQIVND in the germline V gene (reference sequence). The CDR3 has 13 amino acids. CDR3 sequence reads: CASSVGLYLEQYF. For the CDR3, the DNA is TGTGCCAGTAGCGTCGGACTGTACCTAGAGCAGTACTTC.

V is TRBV5-1 and J is TRBJ2-2; D not certain. Trimming shortened V by 0 bases and J by 2 bases, and 8 bases separated the two germline ends. Germline CDR1 and CDR2: SGHRS and YFSETQ. This CDR3 has 15 amino acids. The CDR3 here is CASSLALTNTGELFF. Written as DNA, the CDR3 is TGCGCCAGCAGCTTGGCCCTAACAAACACCGGGGAGCTGTTTTTT.

Written as DNA, the CDR3 is TGTGCCAGCTCAGCAGGATATTCGGGACAGGGCGGCCAGCCCCAGCATTTT. Protein product: CASSAGYSGQGGQPQHF. The chain couples TRBV18 to TRBJ1-5; 9 nucleotides agree with TRBD1. This CDR3 contains 17 residues. Germline-derived CDR1 and CDR2 are KGHSH and LQKENI. The V gene end was trimmed by 5 bases and the J gene end by 7 bases; junction bases not matched to a gene: 15. Complete variable domain (other parts from reference TRBV18 and TRBJ1-5): NAGVMQNPRHLVRRRGQEARLRCSPMKGHSHVYWYRQLPEEGLKFMVYLQKENIIDESGMPKERFSAEFPKEGPSILRIQQVVRGDSAAYFCASSAGYSGQGGQPQHFGDGTRLSIL.

The chain uses TRBV29-1 and TRBJ1-2; 8 nucleotides match TRBD1. V trimming: 7 bases; J trimming: 8 bases; junction bases outside the gene matches: 15. Germline CDR1 SQVTM, CDR2 ANQGSEA. The CDR3 covers 14 residues. The chain's CDR3 is CSADRGTATEGYTF. The DNA for the CDR3 is TGCAGCGCAGACAGGGGAACGGCTACGGAAGGCTACACCTTC.

This clone was seen more than once but under ten times. This sequence joins TRBV6-4 and TRBJ2-7; possibly TRBD1 for D (6 bases). CDR3 size: 17 residues. The V gene's germline CDR1 is MRHNA and CDR2 SNTAGT. V was clipped by 6 bases and J by 6 bases, with 27 bases between them. CDR3 nucleotide sequence: TGTGCCAGCAGATCTTTTACAAACAGGGACCCCCTATGCGAGCAGTACTTC. It yields the protein CASRSFTNRDPLCEQYF.

The rearrangement links TRBV5-1 to TRBJ2-1; 12 nucleotides align to TRBD1. V trimming: 5 bases; J trimming: 8 bases; junction bases outside the gene matches: 8. CDR3 length: 15 residues. Per the germline V gene, CDR1 is SGHRS and CDR2 is YFSETQ. CDR3: CASRRPGQGADEQFF. CDR3 DNA sequence: TGCGCCAGCAGGCGCCCGGGACAGGGGGCGGATGAGCAGTTCTTC. Together with reference TRBV5-1 and TRBJ2-1, the CDR3 gives the full variable domain: KAGVTQTPRYLIKTRGQQVTLSCSPISGHRSVSWYQQTPGQGLQFLFEYFSETQRNKGNFPGRFSGRQFSNSRSEMNVSTLELGDSALYLCASRRPGQGADEQFFGPGTRLTVL.

This clone has just a few counts. The rearrangement joins TRBV5-5 to TRBJ1-4; no firm D call. The germline V gene encodes CDR1 SGHKS and CDR2 YYEKEE (reference sequence). The ends were cut back, 0 bases at V and 3 bases at J, with 9 bases in the middle. This CDR3 spans 15 amino acids. CDR3 sequence reads: CASSLGGAANEKLFF. CDR3 nucleotides: TGTGCCAGCAGCTTGGGGGGTGCAGCTAATGAAAAACTGTTTTTT. The variable domain in full, with the rest retrieved from reference TRBV5-5 and TRBJ1-4, is DAGVTQSPTHLIKTRGQQVTLRCSPISGHKSVSWYQQVLGQGPQFIFQYYEKEERGRGNFPDRFSARQFPNYSSELNVNALLLGDSALYLCASSLGGAANEKLFFGSGTQLSVL.

This chain joins TRBV7-2 and TRBJ2-7, with 8 nucleotides matching TRBD2. This CDR3 comprises 15 residues. The V gene end was trimmed by 5 bases and the J gene end by 2 bases; junction bases not matched to a gene: 8. Looked up from germline, CDR1 is SGHTA and CDR2 is FQGNSA. The CDR3 sequence is CASSLLAGPAYEQYF. The CDR3 nucleotides read TGTGCCAGCAGCCTCTTAGCGGGGCCCGCCTACGAGCAGTACTTC.

This clone occurred once. The chain uses TRBV21-1 and TRBJ1-1. TRBV21-1 is classified as a pseudogene. This CDR3 has 15 amino acids. In DNA form, the CDR3 reads TGTGCCAGCTGTTTTAGGGAGTCCTGGAACACTGAAGCTTTCTTT. Translated: CASCFRESWNTEAFF.

The chain employs TRBV18 and TRBJ2-2, with TRBD1 as a possible D gene (6 bases). Germline assignment: CDR1 KGHSH and CDR2 LQKENI. CDR3 size: 14 residues. V was pared by 0 bases and J by 6 bases, with 8 bases between. CDR3 coding DNA: TGTGCCAGCTCACCACCAGGGGGTTCCGGGGAGCTGTTTTTT. Residues: CASSPPGGSGELFF.

V is TRBV5-1 and J is TRBJ1-3; tentatively, D is TRBD1 (5 bases). Between the trimmed V and J ends, which lost 3 bases and 0 bases, there was a span of 13 bases. CDR1 is SGHRS and CDR2 is YFSETQ in the germline V gene. The length of the CDR3 is 16 residues. The CDR3 nucleotides are TGCGCCAGCAGCTCCTTCGACAGCGTCTCTGGAAACACCATATATTTT. Its protein product is CASSSFDSVSGNTIYF.

This chain joins TRBV9 and TRBJ2-7; D is perhaps TRBD2 (6 bases). The CDR3 consists of 15 residues. Trimming pared 0 bases from V and 4 bases from J, leaving 14 bases between. From germline, CDR1 is SGDLS and CDR2 YYNGEE. The CDR3 nucleotides are TGTGCCAGCAGCGTAGCGACCGGGACTCAGTACGAGCAGTACTTC. Translation gives CASSVATGTQYEQYF.

This clone has a handful of counts. The V call is TRBV7-9, the J call TRBJ2-1, with a possible D match to TRBD1 (6 bases). Germline CDR1 is SEHNR and CDR2 is FQNEAQ (reference sequence). This CDR3 comprises 13 residues. V lost 1 base, J lost 7 bases, and 8 bases lay in between. CDR3 region: CASSLEGVNEQFF. The CDR3 nucleotides read TGTGCCAGCAGCTTAGAGGGGGTAAATGAGCAGTTCTTC. Combining the CDR3 with reference TRBV7-9 and TRBJ2-1 gives the whole variable domain DTGVSQNPRHKITKRGQNVTFRCDPISEHNRLYWYRQTLGQGPEFLTYFQNEAQLEKSRLLSDRFSAERPKGSFSTLEIQRTEQGDSAMYLCASSLEGVNEQFFGPGTRLTVL.

This clone has only a few counts. The chain uses TRBV5-1 and TRBJ1-2; D is perhaps TRBD1 (6 bases). This CDR3 has 14 amino acids. Between the trimmed V and J ends, which lost 0 bases and 5 bases, there was a span of 11 bases. Germline-derived CDR1 and CDR2 are SGHRS and YFSETQ. The CDR3 DNA is TGCGCCAGCAGCTTGGCCCTGGACAGTTATGGCTACACCTTC. Translated, it gives CASSLALDSYGYTF.

The chain employs TRBV5-4 and TRBJ1-1; 10 positions agree with TRBD1. V gave up 4 bases and J gave up 1 base; unmatched junction bases: 4. Germline CDR1 and CDR2: SGHNT and YYREEE (reference sequence). The CDR3 runs 15 residues. The CDR3 nucleotides read TGTGCCAGCAGCGGGGGGGACAGGGGGAACACTGAAGCTTTCTTT. Protein product: CASSGGDRGNTEAFF.

The rearrangement links TRBV5-6 to TRBJ1-1; D remains ambiguous. This CDR3 has 13 residues. Germline CDR1 reads SGHDT; CDR2 reads YYEEEE. Trimming removed 3 bases from V and 4 bases from J, with 10 bases in between. CDR3 residues: CASSSLIPTEAFF. In DNA form, the CDR3 reads TGTGCCAGCAGCTCCCTCATTCCCACTGAAGCTTTCTTT.

The chain combines TRBV18 with TRBJ1-2; maybe TRBD1 (6 bases). The germline gives CDR1 KGHSH, CDR2 LQKENI. With 3 bases removed from V and 5 bases from J, the gap between germline ends came to 22 bases. The CDR3 has 17 amino acids. The CDR3 here is CASSPQAIRGSTYGYTF. The CDR3 DNA reads TGTGCCAGCTCACCGCAGGCCATCAGGGGTTCGACGTATGGCTACACCTTC.